The following is a T cell receptor beta chain sequence with its context. The antigen remains unidentified. The CDR3 length is 12 residues. Germline loops: CDR1 SGHRS, CDR2 YFSETQ. V was cut by 0 bases and J by 8 bases, with 6 bases left in between. Healthy donors had no documented immune events, such as infections, while sampled. This table comes from immunoSEQ multiplex PCR, and its TCRdb copy is limited to in-frame clones, with some not included. In the table there are tens of thousands of clones, around four fifths of which are singletons. These data are taken from a study of identifying expanded T cells in peripheral blood. General observations from the study: Over about two and four weeks, about 15 and 19 clones changed, versus roughly 1.2 between replicates. Variance in clone template counts between roughly two-week samples significantly increased with total template count across all healthy donors.

This TCR was sampled from a person between 18 and 75 years old in good health. V is TRBV5-1 and J is TRBJ2-1; D unclear. What was sequenced was blood. The CDR3 region has the DNA TGCGCCAGCAGCTTGGAAGATTATGAGCAGTTCTTC. Translated: CASSLEDYEQFF.